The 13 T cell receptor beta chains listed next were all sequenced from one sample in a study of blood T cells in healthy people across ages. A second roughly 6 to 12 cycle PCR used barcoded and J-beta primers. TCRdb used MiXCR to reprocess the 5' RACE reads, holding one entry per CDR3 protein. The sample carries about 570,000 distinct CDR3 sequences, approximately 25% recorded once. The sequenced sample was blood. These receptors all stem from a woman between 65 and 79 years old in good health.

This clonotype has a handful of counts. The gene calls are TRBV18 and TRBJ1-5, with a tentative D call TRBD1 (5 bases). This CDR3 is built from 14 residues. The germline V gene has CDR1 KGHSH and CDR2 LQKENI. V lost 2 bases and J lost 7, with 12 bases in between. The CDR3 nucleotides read TGTGCCAGCTCACCAGAACGGGGCGGGCAGCCCCAGCATTTT. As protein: CASSPERGGQPQHF.

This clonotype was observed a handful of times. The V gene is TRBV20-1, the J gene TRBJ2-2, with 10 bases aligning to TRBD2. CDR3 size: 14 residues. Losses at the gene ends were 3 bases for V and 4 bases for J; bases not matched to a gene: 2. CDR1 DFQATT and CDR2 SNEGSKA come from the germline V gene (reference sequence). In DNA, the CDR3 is TGCAGTGCTAGGAGGACTAGCGGCACCGGGGAGCTGTTTTTT. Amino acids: CSARRTSGTGELFF.

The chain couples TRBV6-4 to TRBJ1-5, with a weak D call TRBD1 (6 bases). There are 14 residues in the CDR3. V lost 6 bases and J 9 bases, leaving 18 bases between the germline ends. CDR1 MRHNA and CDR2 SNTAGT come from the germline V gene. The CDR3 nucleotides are TGTGCCAGCAGGGGGGCGTCTAGGGGACGGCCCCAGCATTTT. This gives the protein CASRGASRGRPQHF.

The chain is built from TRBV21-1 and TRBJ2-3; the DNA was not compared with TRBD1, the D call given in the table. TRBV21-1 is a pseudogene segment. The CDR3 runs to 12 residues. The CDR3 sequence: CASTGGSDTQYF. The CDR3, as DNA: TGTGCCAGCACAGGGGGCTCAGATACGCAGTATTTT.

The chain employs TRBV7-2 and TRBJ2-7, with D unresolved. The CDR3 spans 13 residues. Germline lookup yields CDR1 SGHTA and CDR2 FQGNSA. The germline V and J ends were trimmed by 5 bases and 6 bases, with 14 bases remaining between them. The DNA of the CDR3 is TGTGCCAGCAGCGGGGTAGCCCCATGCGAGCAGTACTTC. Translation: CASSGVAPCEQYF.

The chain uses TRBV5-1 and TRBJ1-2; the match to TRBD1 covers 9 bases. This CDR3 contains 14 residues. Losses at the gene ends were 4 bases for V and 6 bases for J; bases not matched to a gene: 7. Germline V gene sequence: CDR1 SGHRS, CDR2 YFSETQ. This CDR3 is CASSPGQGIHGYTF. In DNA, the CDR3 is TGCGCCAGCAGCCCGGGACAGGGAATTCATGGCTACACCTTC. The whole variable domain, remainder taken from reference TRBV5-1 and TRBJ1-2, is KAGVTQTPRYLIKTRGQQVTLSCSPISGHRSVSWYQQTPGQGLQFLFEYFSETQRNKGNFPGRFSGRQFSNSRSEMNVSTLELGDSALYLCASSPGQGIHGYTFGSGTRLTVV.

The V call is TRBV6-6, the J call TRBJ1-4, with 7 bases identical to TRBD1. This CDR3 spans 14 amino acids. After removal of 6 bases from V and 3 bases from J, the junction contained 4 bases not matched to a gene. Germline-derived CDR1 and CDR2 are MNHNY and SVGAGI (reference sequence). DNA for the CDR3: TGTGCCAGCAGCCACAGGGGATCTAATGAAAAACTGTTTTTT. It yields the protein CASSHRGSNEKLFF.

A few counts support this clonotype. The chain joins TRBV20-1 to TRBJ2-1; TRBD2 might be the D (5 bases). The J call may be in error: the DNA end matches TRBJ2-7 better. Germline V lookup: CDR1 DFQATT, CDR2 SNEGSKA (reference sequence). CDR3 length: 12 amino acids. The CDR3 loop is CSAQADAYEQYF. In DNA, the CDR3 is TGCAGTGCCCAAGCGGATGCCTACGAGCAGTACTTC.

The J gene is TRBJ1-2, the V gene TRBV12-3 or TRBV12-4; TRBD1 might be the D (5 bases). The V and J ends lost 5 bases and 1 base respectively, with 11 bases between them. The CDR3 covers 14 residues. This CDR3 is CASSPDSHNYGYTF. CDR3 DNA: TGTGCCAGCAGTCCCGACAGCCATAACTATGGCTACACCTTC.

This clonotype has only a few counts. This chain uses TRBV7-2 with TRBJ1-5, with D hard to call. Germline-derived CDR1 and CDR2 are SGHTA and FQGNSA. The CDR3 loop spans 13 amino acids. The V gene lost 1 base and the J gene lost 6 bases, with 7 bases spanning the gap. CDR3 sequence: CASSLEGSQPQHF. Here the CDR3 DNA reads TGTGCCAGCAGCTTAGAAGGTAGTCAGCCCCAGCATTTT.

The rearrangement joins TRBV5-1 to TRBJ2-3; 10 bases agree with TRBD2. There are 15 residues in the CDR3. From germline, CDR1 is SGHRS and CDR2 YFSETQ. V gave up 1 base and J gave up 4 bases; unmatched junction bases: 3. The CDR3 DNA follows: TGCGCCAGCAGCTTGACTAGCGGGGTCTCAGATACGCAGTATTTT. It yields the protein CASSLTSGVSDTQYF.

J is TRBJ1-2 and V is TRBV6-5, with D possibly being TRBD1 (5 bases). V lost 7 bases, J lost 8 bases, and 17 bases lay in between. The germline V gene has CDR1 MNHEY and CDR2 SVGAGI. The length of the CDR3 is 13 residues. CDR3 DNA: TGTGCCAGCATCAAATCCCAGGGAGGAGGCTACACCTTC. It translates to CASIKSQGGGYTF.

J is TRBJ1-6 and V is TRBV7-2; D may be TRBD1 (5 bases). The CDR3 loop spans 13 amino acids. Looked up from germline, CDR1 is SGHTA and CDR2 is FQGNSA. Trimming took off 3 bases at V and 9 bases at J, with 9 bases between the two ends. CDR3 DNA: TGTGCCAGCAGCTTCGATAGGGGTTCACCCCTCCACTTT. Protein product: CASSFDRGSPLHF. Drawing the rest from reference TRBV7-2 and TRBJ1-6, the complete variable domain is GAGVSQSPSNKVTEKGKDVELRCDPISGHTALYWYRQSLGQGLEFLIYFQGNSAPDKSGLPSDRFSAERTGGSVSTLTIQRTQQEDSAVYLCASSFDRGSPLHFGNGTRLTVT.